Following are 2 T cell receptor beta chains from one sample sequenced in a study of T cells in women clearing cervical HPV infection. Repertoires were generated with immunoSEQ multiplex PCR, while TCRdb's copy carries only in-frame clones and drops some. The sample holds some 39,000 clones. Sequences were obtained from blood buffy coat. All receptors derive from a woman aged 18 to 75 with a cervical HPV16 infection that either progressed to CIN3+ or cleared (not recorded which).

On this clone: The read falls 3 residues short of the CDR3 end, and the missing part is taken from the germline J gene. The rearrangement uses TRBV20-1 and TRBJ2-1, with D tentatively TRBD2 (7 bases). The V end was cut by 8 bases, the J end by 9 bases, with 17 bases between. This CDR3 is 12 amino acids long. Per the germline V gene, CDR1 is DFQATT and CDR2 is SNEGSKA (reference sequence). The CDR3 protein is CSLRGGAAEQFF. CDR3 DNA (partial): TGCAGTCTAAGGGGGGGGGCGGCTGAG.

Points on this clone: The sequenced fragment ends 3 residues before the CDR3 boundary, so the rest is inferred from the germline J gene. The rearrangement joins TRBV4-1 to TRBJ2-7; 7 nucleotides line up with TRBD1. The ends lost 3 bases at V and 5 bases at J; junction bases unmatched: 7. This CDR3 region has 14 residues. CDR1 is MGHRA and CDR2 is YSYEKL in the germline V gene. Incomplete CDR3 DNA: TGCGCCAGCAGCCAGGGGACAGCTACCCACGAG. Protein: CASSQGTATHE. From start to end, the CDR3 is CASSQGTATHEQYF.